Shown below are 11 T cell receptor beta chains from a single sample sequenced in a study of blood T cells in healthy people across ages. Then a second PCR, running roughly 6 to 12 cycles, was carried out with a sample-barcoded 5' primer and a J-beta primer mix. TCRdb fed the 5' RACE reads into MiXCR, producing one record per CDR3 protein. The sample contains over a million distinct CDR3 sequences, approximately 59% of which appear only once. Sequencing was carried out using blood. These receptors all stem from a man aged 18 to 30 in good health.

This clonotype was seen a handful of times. The CDR3 here is CATSYDRSYEQYF. The CDR3 bases are TGTGCCACCAGCTACGACAGATCCTACGAGCAGTACTTC. The genes are TRBV15 and TRBJ2-7; possible D gene TRBD1, 5 bases. The CDR3 covers 13 residues. The germline CDR1 and CDR2 sequences are LNHNV and YYDKDF (reference sequence). The V end was cut by 5 bases, the J end by 1 base, with 9 bases between. Drawing the rest from reference TRBV15 and TRBJ2-7, the complete variable domain is DAMVIQNPRYQVTQFGKPVTLSCSQTLNHNVMYWYQQKSSQAPKLLFHYYDKDFNNEADTPDNFQSRRPNTSFCFLDIRSPGLGDTAMYLCATSYDRSYEQYFGPGTRLTVT.

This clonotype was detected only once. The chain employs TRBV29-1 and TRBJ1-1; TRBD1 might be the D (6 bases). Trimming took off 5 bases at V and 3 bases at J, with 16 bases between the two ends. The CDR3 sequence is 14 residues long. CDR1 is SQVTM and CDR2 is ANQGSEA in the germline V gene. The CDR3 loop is CSVTPQGFHTEAFF. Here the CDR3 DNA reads TGCAGCGTTACACCACAGGGCTTCCACACTGAAGCTTTCTTT.

The CDR3 sequence is CAWSLAGGPSGQFF. CDR3 DNA sequence: TGTGCCTGGAGCCTAGCGGGAGGGCCGTCTGGGCAGTTCTTC. The V and J genes are TRBV30 and TRBJ2-1; TRBD2 aligns across 12 bases. CDR1 is GTSNPN and CDR2 is SVGIG in the germline V gene (reference sequence). V was pared by 3 bases and J by 12 bases, with 9 bases of the junction left unmatched. The CDR3 spans 14 residues.

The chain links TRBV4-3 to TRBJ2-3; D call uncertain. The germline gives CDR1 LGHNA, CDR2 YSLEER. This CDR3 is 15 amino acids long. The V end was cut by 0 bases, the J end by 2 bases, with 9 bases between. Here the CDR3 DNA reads TGCGCCAGCAGCCAAGAAGTCACTGACACAGATACGCAGTATTTT. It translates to CASSQEVTDTDTQYF.

The CDR3 is CASSPEGRGPANYGYTF. The CDR3 coding sequence is TGTGCCAGCAGCCCAGAGGGCAGGGGGCCGGCTAACTATGGCTACACCTTC. The chain carries TRBV7-9 and TRBJ1-2, with 8 bases aligning to TRBD1. The CDR3 covers 17 residues. Per germline, CDR1 SEHNR and CDR2 FQNEAQ (reference sequence). The V gene end was trimmed by 5 bases and the J gene end by 0 bases; junction bases not matched to a gene: 11.

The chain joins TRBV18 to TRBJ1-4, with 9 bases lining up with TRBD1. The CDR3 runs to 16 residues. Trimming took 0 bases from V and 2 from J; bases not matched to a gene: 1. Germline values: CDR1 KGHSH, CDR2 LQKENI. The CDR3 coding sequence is TGTGCCAGCTCACCACCACAGGGGGCCACTAATGAAAAACTGTTTTTT. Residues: CASSPPQGATNEKLFF.

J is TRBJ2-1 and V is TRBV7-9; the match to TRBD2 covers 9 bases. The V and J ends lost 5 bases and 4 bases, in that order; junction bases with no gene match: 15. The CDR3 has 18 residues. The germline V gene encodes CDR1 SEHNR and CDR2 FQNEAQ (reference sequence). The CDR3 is CASSPLRPLAGGYNEQFF. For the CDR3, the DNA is TGTGCCAGCAGCCCCCTAAGGCCCCTGGCGGGAGGGTACAATGAGCAGTTCTTC. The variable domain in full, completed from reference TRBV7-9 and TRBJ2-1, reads DTGVSQNPRHKITKRGQNVTFRCDPISEHNRLYWYRQTLGQGPEFLTYFQNEAQLEKSRLLSDRFSAERPKGSFSTLEIQRTEQGDSAMYLCASSPLRPLAGGYNEQFFGPGTRLTVL.

CDR3 in DNA: TGTGCCACCAGTGATCTGGACATAGATGAGCAGTTCTTC. This gives the protein CATSDLDIDEQFF. V usage is TRBV24-1 and J usage is TRBJ2-1; TRBD1 is a possible D gene (5 bases). CDR3 length: 13 amino acids. Trimming removed 3 bases at V and 8 bases at J, with 10 bases between. Germline V gives CDR1 KGHDR, CDR2 SFDVKD.

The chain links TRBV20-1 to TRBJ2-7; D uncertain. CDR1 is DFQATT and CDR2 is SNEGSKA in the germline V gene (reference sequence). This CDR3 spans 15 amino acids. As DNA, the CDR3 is TGCAGCCTATCCGTCGGACGAGCGCACTCCTACGAGCAGTACTTC. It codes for CSLSVGRAHSYEQYF.

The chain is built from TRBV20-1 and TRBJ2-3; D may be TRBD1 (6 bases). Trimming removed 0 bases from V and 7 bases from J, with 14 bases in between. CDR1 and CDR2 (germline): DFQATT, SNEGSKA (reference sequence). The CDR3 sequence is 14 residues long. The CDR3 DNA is TGCAGTGCTAGAGATCGCAGGGGAGCCCATACGCAGTATTTT. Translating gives CSARDRRGAHTQYF.

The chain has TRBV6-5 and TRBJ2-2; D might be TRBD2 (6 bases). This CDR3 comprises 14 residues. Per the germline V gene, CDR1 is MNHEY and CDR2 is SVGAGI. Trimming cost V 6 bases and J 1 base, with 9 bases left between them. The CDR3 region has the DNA TGTGCCAGCAGGGGGGACTTGAACACCGGGGAGCTGTTTTTT. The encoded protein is CASRGDLNTGELFF.